A selection of T cell receptor beta chains follows, all from one sample in a study of blood T cell repertoires in COVID-19. The method was immunoSEQ multiplex PCR; TCRdb's version includes in-frame clones alone and lacks a portion of them. The sample shows roughly 120,000 clones, roughly 92% of them seen only once. The sequenced material came from peripheral blood. The receptors originated from a man aged 45 to 65 with COVID-19, enrolled during active disease. CDR3s leave out the opening cysteine and the closing phenylalanine or tryptophan.

CDR3 protein: ASSPRGRVEQY
V gene: TRBV19
J gene: TRBJ2-7

CDR3 protein: ASSVGDTTNEKLF
V gene: TRBV19
J gene: TRBJ1-4

CDR3 protein: ASSPTGEYGYT
V gene: TRBV25-1
J gene: TRBJ1-2

CDR3 protein: ASSDPAAGGQPQH
V gene: TRBV2
J gene: TRBJ1-5

CDR3 protein: ASTSTPGTGGFDEQF
V gene: TRBV9
J gene: TRBJ2-1

CDR3 protein: ASSLGPSASETQY
V gene: TRBV5-1
J gene: TRBJ2-5

CDR3 protein: ASSFDRVGTGELF
V gene: TRBV7-6
J gene: TRBJ2-2

CDR3 protein: ASSLRGPGDEKLF
V gene: TRBV5-1
J gene: TRBJ1-4

CDR3 protein: ASSPRLGSDEQF
V gene: TRBV3-1/TRBV3-2
J gene: TRBJ2-1

CDR3 protein: ASSHRGLNTEAF
V gene: TRBV6-2/TRBV6-3
J gene: TRBJ1-1

CDR3 protein: ASSGSGASGSGRGEQF
V gene: TRBV7-2
J gene: TRBJ2-1

CDR3 protein: ASSPRQETQY
V gene: TRBV18
J gene: TRBJ2-5

CDR3 protein: ATSRELAGGSNTGELF
V gene: TRBV15
J gene: TRBJ2-2

CDR3 protein: ASSLAGGRTDTQY
V gene: TRBV6-5
J gene: TRBJ2-3

CDR3 protein: ASRQGNTEAF
V gene: TRBV27
J gene: TRBJ1-1

CDR3 protein: ASSLAGAQPGHEQF
V gene: TRBV7-8
J gene: TRBJ2-1

CDR3 protein: ASSEFRGYEQY
V gene: TRBV6-1
J gene: TRBJ2-7

CDR3 protein: AWSVADSSGETQY
V gene: TRBV30
J gene: TRBJ2-5

CDR3 protein: SVRPDRGRETQY
V gene: TRBV29-1
J gene: TRBJ2-5

CDR3 protein: SVGVPSSGANVLT
V gene: TRBV29-1
J gene: TRBJ2-6

CDR3 protein: AWTQGAGTEAF
V gene: TRBV30
J gene: TRBJ1-1

CDR3 protein: ASSLTGTLYTGELF
V gene: TRBV5-1
J gene: TRBJ2-2

CDR3 protein: ASSQGRDFEETQY
V gene: TRBV4-3
J gene: TRBJ2-5

CDR3 protein: ASSGKQDGSTEAF
V gene: TRBV27
J gene: TRBJ1-1

CDR3 protein: ASGGTGQETQY
V gene: TRBV12-5
J gene: TRBJ2-5

CDR3 protein: ASSQATGVGTDTQY
V gene: TRBV4-2
J gene: TRBJ2-3

CDR3 protein: ASSYAYGDYGYT
V gene: TRBV6-5
J gene: TRBJ1-2

CDR3 protein: ASRGVANYGYT
V gene: TRBV5-4
J gene: TRBJ1-2

CDR3 protein: ASKGRQGDEKLF
V gene: TRBV7-9
J gene: TRBJ1-4

CDR3 protein: ASSSLSSGSVSVTDTQY
V gene: TRBV27
J gene: TRBJ2-3

CDR3 protein: ASSISRQGQETQY
V gene: TRBV19
J gene: TRBJ2-5

CDR3 protein: ATSREESADEKLF
V gene: TRBV15
J gene: TRBJ1-4

CDR3 protein: ASSHTATQDYGYT
V gene: TRBV3-1/TRBV3-2
J gene: TRBJ1-2

CDR3 protein: ASSYSKGGSYEQY
V gene: TRBV6-5
J gene: TRBJ2-7

CDR3 protein: ASSSQSRTGLSGYGYT
V gene: TRBV18
J gene: TRBJ1-2

CDR3 protein: ASSLESGGNTIY
V gene: TRBV11-2
J gene: TRBJ1-3

CDR3 protein: ASTRDISGDQPQH
V gene: TRBV7-2
J gene: TRBJ1-5

CDR3 protein: ASSPPSSYNEQF
V gene: TRBV19
J gene: TRBJ2-1

CDR3 protein: ASSKLDSRHQF
V gene: TRBV21-1
J gene: TRBJ2-1

CDR3 protein: SVPTAGIREGYT
V gene: TRBV29-1
J gene: TRBJ1-2

CDR3 protein: ASSVGQVRGAGGNTIY
V gene: TRBV9
J gene: TRBJ1-3

CDR3 protein: ASSRQENTEAF
V gene: TRBV5-1
J gene: TRBJ1-1

CDR3 protein: ATSDETYSSSYNEQF
V gene: TRBV24-1
J gene: TRBJ2-1

CDR3 protein: ASSESLSRRNTEAF
V gene: TRBV18
J gene: TRBJ1-1

CDR3 protein: ASSHLAGEVGNEQF
V gene: TRBV4-3
J gene: TRBJ2-1

CDR3 protein: ASSSRTGFQETQY
V gene: TRBV5-1
J gene: TRBJ2-5

CDR3 protein: SASSQKNTEAF
V gene: TRBV20-1
J gene: TRBJ1-1

CDR3 protein: ASSLGQGTYGYT
V gene: TRBV5-1
J gene: TRBJ1-2

CDR3 protein: ASSWTGAASYEQY
V gene: TRBV19
J gene: TRBJ2-7

CDR3 protein: ASSSRVYTEAF
V gene: TRBV6-5
J gene: TRBJ1-1

CDR3 protein: ASSPGTSGRNEQF
V gene: TRBV18
J gene: TRBJ2-1

CDR3 protein: ASSIDGRAGNEQF
V gene: TRBV19
J gene: TRBJ2-1

CDR3 protein: SASSGLDSYNEQF
V gene: TRBV20-1
J gene: TRBJ2-1

CDR3 protein: AIKSTSGGQETQY
V gene: TRBV10-3
J gene: TRBJ2-5

CDR3 protein: ASSPQGVALNTGELF
V gene: TRBV21-1
J gene: TRBJ2-2

CDR3 protein: ASSLGQGWEKLF
V gene: TRBV5-1
J gene: TRBJ1-4

CDR3 protein: AWRQGDGYT
V gene: TRBV30
J gene: TRBJ1-2

CDR3 protein: ASSLGLQETQY
V gene: TRBV7-2
J gene: TRBJ2-5

CDR3 protein: ASSYRRNTEAF
V gene: TRBV6-2/TRBV6-3
J gene: TRBJ1-1

CDR3 protein: STSSGVPYGYT
V gene: TRBV28
J gene: TRBJ1-2